This T cell receptor (beta chain) was sequenced for a study of blood T cell repertoires in COVID-19. Original data processing: The authors estimated nucleated cell counts from reference gene primer amplification. Libraries were prepared by immunoSEQ multiplex PCR; TCRdb keeps only in-frame clonotypes and omits some of them. V, J and clone size were drawn from that table, and D and trimming were deduced from the DNA. The table has fewer than 100,000 clones, roughly 85% seen once. CDR3 size: 15 residues. CDR1 and CDR2 from the germline V gene are WSHSY and SAAADI. Trimming removed 6 bases from V and 2 bases from J; junction bases left unmatched: 9.

Sequenced material: peripheral blood. The V gene is TRBV10-2, the J gene TRBJ2-7; 8 bases map to TRBD2. The clonotype originates from a man aged 45-60 years with COVID-19, enrolled during active disease. The CDR3 spells CASRSRAGVTYEQYF. CDR3 sequence (DNA): TGCGCCAGCAGGTCCAGAGCGGGAGTTACCTACGAGCAGTACTTC.